The clone carrying this TCR beta chain was observed a few times. TCRdb reanalysed the RT-PCR reads using MiXCR and keeps one entry per CDR3 protein. Counted here are hundreds of thousands of distinct CDR3 sequences, 14% occurring once; the ten biggest clones make up just over 3.5%. Germline V gene sequence: CDR1 MNHEY, CDR2 SVGAGI. The junction had 19 bases not matched to a gene; V was cut back by 0 bases and J by 6 bases. The CDR3 extends over 19 amino acids. The sequenced sample was memory CD4+ T cells from blood. The rearrangement joins TRBV6-5 to TRBJ2-7, with 8 positions matching TRBD2. The sequence was collected from a female donor in good health, serving as a healthy control. CDR3 amino acids: CASSYSPAYPGLVVFEQYF. The CDR3 nucleotides are TGTGCCAGCAGTTACTCGCCCGCATACCCGGGACTAGTTGTGTTCGAGCAGTACTTC.